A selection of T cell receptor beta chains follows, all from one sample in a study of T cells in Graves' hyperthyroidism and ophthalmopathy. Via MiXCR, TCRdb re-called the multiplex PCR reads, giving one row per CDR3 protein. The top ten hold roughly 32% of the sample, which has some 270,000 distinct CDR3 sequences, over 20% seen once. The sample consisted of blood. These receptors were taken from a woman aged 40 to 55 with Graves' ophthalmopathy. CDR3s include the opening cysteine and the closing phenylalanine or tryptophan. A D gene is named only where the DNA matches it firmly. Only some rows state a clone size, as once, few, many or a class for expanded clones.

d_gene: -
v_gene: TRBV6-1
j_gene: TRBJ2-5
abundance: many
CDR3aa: CASSEAGGGGLETQYF
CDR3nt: TGTGCCAGCAGTGAAGCTGGGGGCGGCGGGTTGGAGACCCAGTACTTC

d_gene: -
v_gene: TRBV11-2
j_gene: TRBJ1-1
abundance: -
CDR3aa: CASSLGGGRLFTEAFF
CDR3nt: TGTGCCAGCAGCCTGGGGGGGGGCAGGCTGTTCACTGAAGCTTTCTTT

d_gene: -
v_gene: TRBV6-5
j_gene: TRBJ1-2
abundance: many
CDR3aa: CASSWGAGYGYTF
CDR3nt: TGTGCCAGCAGTTGGGGGGCCGGCTATGGCTACACCTTC

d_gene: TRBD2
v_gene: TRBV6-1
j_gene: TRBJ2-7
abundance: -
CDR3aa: CASREGTSGPTYEQYF
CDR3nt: TGTGCCAGCAGAGAAGGGACTAGCGGGCCTACCTACGAGCAGTACTTC

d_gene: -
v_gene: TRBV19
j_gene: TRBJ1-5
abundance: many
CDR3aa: CASKTGLNQPQHF
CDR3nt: TGTGCCAGTAAAACAGGGCTAAATCAGCCCCAGCATTTT

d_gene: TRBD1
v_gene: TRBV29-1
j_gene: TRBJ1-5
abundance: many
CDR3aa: CSVRQGSQPQHF
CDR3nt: TGCAGCGTTCGACAGGGGAGTCAGCCCCAGCATTTT

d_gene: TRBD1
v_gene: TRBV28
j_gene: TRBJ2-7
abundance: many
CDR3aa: CASSFRTGYSYEQYF
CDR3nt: TGTGCCAGCAGTTTTCGGACAGGGTATTCCTACGAGCAGTACTTC

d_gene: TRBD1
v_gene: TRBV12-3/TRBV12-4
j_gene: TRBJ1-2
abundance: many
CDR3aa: CASRQGWGYGYTF
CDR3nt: TGTGCCAGTAGACAGGGTTGGGGCTATGGCTACACCTTC

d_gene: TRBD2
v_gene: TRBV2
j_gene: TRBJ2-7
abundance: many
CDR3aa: CASSETGLAGYEQYF
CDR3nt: TGTGCCAGCAGTGAAACGGGACTAGCGGGTTACGAGCAGTACTTC

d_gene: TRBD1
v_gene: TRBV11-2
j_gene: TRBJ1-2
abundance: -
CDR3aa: CASSSQSGGEGYGYTF
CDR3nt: TGTGCCAGCAGCTCCCAGTCAGGGGGCGAGGGCTATGGCTACACCTTC

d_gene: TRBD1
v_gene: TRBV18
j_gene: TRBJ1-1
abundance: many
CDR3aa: CASSQDRVQAFF
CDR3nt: TGTGCCAGCTCACAGGACAGGGTACAAGCTTTCTTT

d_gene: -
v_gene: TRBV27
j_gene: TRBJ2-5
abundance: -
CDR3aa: CASSLSSQETQYF
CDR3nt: TGTGCCAGCAGTTTGTCTTCTCAAGAGACCCAGTACTTC

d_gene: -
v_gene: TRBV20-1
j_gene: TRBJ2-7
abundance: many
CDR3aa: CSAYRSATGGEYF
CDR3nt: TGCAGTGCTTATCGTAGCGCTACAGGGGGGGAGTACTTC

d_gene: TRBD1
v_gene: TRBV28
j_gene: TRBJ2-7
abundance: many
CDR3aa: CASSLIRQGAAEQYF
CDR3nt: TGTGCCAGCAGTTTAATTCGGCAGGGGGCAGCCGAGCAGTACTTC

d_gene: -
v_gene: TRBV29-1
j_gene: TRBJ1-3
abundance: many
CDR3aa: CSVESGRGNTIYF
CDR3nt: TGCAGCGTTGAGTCTGGGAGAGGAAACACCATATATTTT

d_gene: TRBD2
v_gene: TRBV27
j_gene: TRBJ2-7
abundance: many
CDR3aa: CASRVAGGGEQYF
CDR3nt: TGTGCCAGCAGAGTAGCGGGAGGGGGCGAGCAGTACTTC

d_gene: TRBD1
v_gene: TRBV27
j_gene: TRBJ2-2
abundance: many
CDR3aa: CASRAGTGAVGELFF
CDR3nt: TGTGCCAGCAGGGCCGGGACAGGGGCGGTCGGGGAGCTGTTTTTT

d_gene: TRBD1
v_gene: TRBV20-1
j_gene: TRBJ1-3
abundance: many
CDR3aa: CSATGEPSGNTIYF
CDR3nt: TGCAGTGCCACAGGGGAACCCTCTGGAAACACCATATATTTT

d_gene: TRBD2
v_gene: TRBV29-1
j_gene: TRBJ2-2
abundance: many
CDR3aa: CSAEETSGIRAGELFF
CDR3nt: TGCAGCGCCGAGGAAACTAGCGGGATTAGGGCCGGGGAGCTGTTTTTT

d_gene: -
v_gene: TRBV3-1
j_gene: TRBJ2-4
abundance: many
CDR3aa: CASMDSEGIQYF
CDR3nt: TGTGCCAGCATGGACAGTGAGGGCATTCAGTACTTC

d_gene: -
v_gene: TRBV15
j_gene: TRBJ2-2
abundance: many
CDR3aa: CATRGGGASELFF
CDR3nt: TGTGCCACCAGAGGAGGCGGGGCGTCGGAGCTGTTTTTT

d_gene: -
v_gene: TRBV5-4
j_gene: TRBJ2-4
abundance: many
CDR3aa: CASSSAVLKNIQYF
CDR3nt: TGTGCCAGCAGCTCGGCAGTCCTGAAAAACATTCAGTACTTC

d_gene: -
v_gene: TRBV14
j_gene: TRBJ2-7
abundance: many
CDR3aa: CASSPETVYEQYF
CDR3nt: TGTGCCAGCAGCCCTGAGACAGTTTACGAGCAGTACTTC

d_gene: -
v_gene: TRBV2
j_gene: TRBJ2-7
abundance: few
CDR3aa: CASSENRAIHEQYF
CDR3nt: TGTGCCAGCAGTGAAAACAGGGCGATCCACGAGCAGTACTTC

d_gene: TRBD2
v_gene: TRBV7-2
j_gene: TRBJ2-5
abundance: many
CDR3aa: CASSLVPAGEETQYF
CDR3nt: TGTGCCAGCAGCTTAGTGCCAGCGGGAGAAGAGACCCAGTACTTC

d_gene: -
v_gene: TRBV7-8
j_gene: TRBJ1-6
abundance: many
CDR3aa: CASSLTQADNSPLHF
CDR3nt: TGTGCCAGCAGCTTAACCCAGGCCGATAATTCACCCCTCCACTTT

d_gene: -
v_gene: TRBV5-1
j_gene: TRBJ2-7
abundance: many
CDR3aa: CASSSREPGSGEQYF
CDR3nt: TGCGCCAGCAGCTCCCGGGAACCTGGGAGTGGCGAGCAGTACTTC

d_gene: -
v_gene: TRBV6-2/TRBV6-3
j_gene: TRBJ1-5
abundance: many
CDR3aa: CASSYRPTGESGNQPQHF
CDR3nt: TGTGCCAGCAGTTACCGGCCAACGGGGGAAAGCGGCAATCAGCCCCAGCATTTT

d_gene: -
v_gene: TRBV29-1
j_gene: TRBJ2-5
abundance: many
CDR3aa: CSVDMVLEQETQYF
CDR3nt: TGCAGCGTTGATATGGTACTAGAACAAGAGACCCAGTACTTC

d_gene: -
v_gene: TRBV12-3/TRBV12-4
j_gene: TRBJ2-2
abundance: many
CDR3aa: CASSFSGGGTGELFF
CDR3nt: TGTGCCAGCAGTTTCTCGGGGGGCGGAACCGGGGAGCTGTTTTTT

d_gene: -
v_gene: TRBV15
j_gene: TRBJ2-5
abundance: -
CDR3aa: CATSRGRAVETQYF
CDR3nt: TGTGCCACCAGCAGAGGACGAGCCGTTGAGACCCAGTACTTC

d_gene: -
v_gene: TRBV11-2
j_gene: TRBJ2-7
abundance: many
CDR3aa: CASSLERVTYEQYF
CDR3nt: TGTGCCAGCAGCTTAGAGCGAGTGACCTACGAGCAGTACTTC

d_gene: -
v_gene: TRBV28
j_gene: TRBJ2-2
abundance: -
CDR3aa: CASSIFAGELFF
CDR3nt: TGTGCCAGCAGTATCTTCGCCGGGGAGCTGTTTTTT

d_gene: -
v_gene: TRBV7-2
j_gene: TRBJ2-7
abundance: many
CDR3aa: CASSLAPGREQYF
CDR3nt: TGTGCCAGCAGCTTAGCGCCAGGGAGGGAGCAGTACTTC

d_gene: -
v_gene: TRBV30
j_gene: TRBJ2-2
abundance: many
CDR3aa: CAWSELVAGELFF
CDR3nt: TGTGCCTGGAGTGAACTAGTCGCCGGGGAGCTGTTTTTT